The 6 T cell receptor beta chains below come from one sample, sequenced in a study of cytomegalovirus exposure and HLA in healthy donors. The repertoire was sequenced with immunoSEQ multiplex PCR; TCRdb's copy has only in-frame clones and lacks some. The repertoire holds about 57,000 clones, with approximately 93% as singletons. Sequences were obtained from PBMCs. The receptor set was obtained from a woman between 18 and 29 years old in good health and CMV-seronegative.

The chain recombines TRBV6-4 with TRBJ1-1; tentatively, D is TRBD1 (6 bases). From germline, CDR1 is MRHNA and CDR2 SNTAGT. This CDR3 is built from 13 residues. V was cut by 6 bases and J by 3 bases, with 11 bases left in between. The CDR3 nucleotides are TGTGCCAGCAGGCAGGGGTTAGACACTGAAGCTTTCTTT. It encodes CASRQGLDTEAFF.

The chain uses TRBV5-4 and TRBJ2-3, with D hard to call. V lost 4 bases and J 6 bases, leaving 18 bases between the germline ends. The CDR3 runs 15 residues. Looked up from germline, CDR1 is SGHNT and CDR2 is YYREEE (reference sequence). The CDR3 nucleotides are TGTGCCAGCAGCCCGGGTTGGGTTTTTATGGATACGCAGTATTTT. This codes for CASSPGWVFMDTQYF.

The rearrangement links TRBV2 to TRBJ2-7, with 12 bases matching TRBD2. The CDR3 covers 14 residues. Trimming took 6 bases from V and 7 from J; bases not matched to a gene: 7. Looked up from germline, CDR1 is SNHLY and CDR2 is FYNNEI. The CDR3 sequence: CASRDPSGGAEQYF. The CDR3 DNA reads as TGTGCCAGCAGGGACCCTAGCGGGGGGGCTGAGCAGTACTTC. The whole variable domain, remainder taken from reference TRBV2 and TRBJ2-7, is EPEVTQTPSHQVTQMGQEVILRCVPISNHLYFYWYRQILGQKVEFLVSFYNNEISEKSEIFDDQFSVERPDGSNFTLKIRSTKLEDSAMYFCASRDPSGGAEQYFGPGTRLTVT.

About this clone: This CDR3 is also generated by other DNA sequences in the sample. This sequence joins TRBV7-2 and TRBJ2-1; tentative D call: TRBD2 (6 bases). Germline V gives CDR1 SGHTA, CDR2 FQGNSA. V shed 0 bases and J shed 6 bases, with 6 bases lying between them. The CDR3 has 13 amino acids. In DNA, the CDR3 is TGTGCCAGCAGCTTAGCGGGAGGCAATGAGCAGTTCTTC. As protein: CASSLAGGNEQFF.

The V call is TRBV9, the J call TRBJ2-3, with 7 bases fitting TRBD1. V lost 4 bases, J lost 0 bases, and 8 bases stayed unmatched. CDR1 SGDLS and CDR2 YYNGEE come from the germline V gene. The CDR3 runs 16 residues. The CDR3 coding sequence is TGTGCCAGCAGCCAGAACCCGGGACAGAGCACAGATACGCAGTATTTT. This gives the protein CASSQNPGQSTDTQYF.

This chain links TRBV7-6 with TRBJ1-6, with D uncertain. The V end lost 7 bases, the J end lost 8 bases, and 21 bases lay between the germline ends. Germline CDR1 and CDR2: SGHVS and FNYEAQ. This CDR3 contains 16 residues. The CDR3 is CASTPLLRGKDSPLHF. CDR3 in DNA: TGTGCCAGCACCCCTCTGCTTCGGGGAAAGGATTCACCCCTCCACTTT.